The 15 T cell receptor beta chains below all came from one sample that was sequenced in a study of blood T cell repertoires in COVID-19. Repertoires were generated with immunoSEQ multiplex PCR, while TCRdb's copy carries only in-frame clones and drops some. Of about 400,000 clones in the sample, roughly nine tenths were seen once. The sample taken for sequencing was peripheral blood. The receptors come from a man aged 40-49 years with acute or convalescent COVID-19.

This rearrangement joins TRBV7-2 to TRBJ2-1, with 8 positions matching TRBD2. The V and J ends lost 5 bases and 2 bases, in that order; junction bases with no gene match: 5. The CDR3 runs 15 residues. Germline V gene data show CDR1 as SGHTA and CDR2 as FQGNSA. CDR3 coding DNA: TGTGCCAGCAGCCCGACCGGGAGGGCCTACAATGAGCAGTTCTTC. Translated: CASSPTGRAYNEQFF.

V and J are TRBV5-4 and TRBJ1-5; 8 nucleotides agree with TRBD1. Germline V gene lookup returns CDR1 SGHNT and CDR2 YYREEE (reference sequence). The junction had 18 bases not matched to a gene; V was cut back by 7 bases and J by 15 bases. This CDR3 is built from 14 residues. DNA for the CDR3: TGTGCCAGCTCTGAATGGGACAGGATTCCGGAGGGGCATTTT. Translation: CASSEWDRIPEGHF.

The chain has TRBV5-6 and TRBJ1-5; D perhaps matches TRBD1 (5 bases). This CDR3 comprises 15 residues. Germline values: CDR1 SGHDT, CDR2 YYEEEE. V was trimmed by 4 bases and J by 0 bases, leaving 11 bases between them. The CDR3 is CASSPGLTSNQPQHF. The CDR3 DNA reads TGTGCCAGCAGCCCGGGACTCACTAGCAATCAGCCCCAGCATTTT.

The chain recombines TRBV5-1 with TRBJ2-7, with D perhaps TRBD2 (5 bases). V was pared by 2 bases and J by 3 bases, with 6 bases between. Germline CDR1 reads SGHRS; CDR2 reads YFSETQ. CDR3 length: 12 amino acids. The CDR3 region is CASSLGGYEQYF. The CDR3 DNA is TGCGCCAGCAGCTTAGGAGGCTACGAGCAGTACTTC. The full variable domain, its missing parts supplied by reference TRBV5-1 and TRBJ2-7, is KAGVTQTPRYLIKTRGQQVTLSCSPISGHRSVSWYQQTPGQGLQFLFEYFSETQRNKGNFPGRFSGRQFSNSRSEMNVSTLELGDSALYLCASSLGGYEQYFGPGTRLTVT.

The chain combines TRBV14 with TRBJ2-7, with D possibly TRBD1 on 6 matching bases. The CDR3 extends over 15 amino acids. The V gene's germline CDR1 is SGHDN and CDR2 FVKESK. The V and J ends lost 0 bases and 0 bases respectively, with 9 bases between them. The CDR3 loop is CASSQDSQGSYEQYF. In DNA, the CDR3 is TGTGCCAGCAGCCAAGATTCACAGGGCTCCTACGAGCAGTACTTC.

This clone was observed a single time. The chain uses TRBV11-3 and TRBJ2-1, with 9 bases lining up with TRBD2. The CDR3 covers 15 residues. V was clipped by 0 bases and J by 4 bases; unmatched bases: 1. CDR1 is SGHNT, CDR2 YENEEA, per germline. The CDR3 coding sequence is TGTGCCAGCAGCTTAGAAGCGGGGGGTTACAATGAGCAGTTCTTC. Encoded protein: CASSLEAGGYNEQFF.

The genes are TRBV7-9 and TRBJ2-7; D gene ambiguous. CDR3 length: 13 residues. The V and J ends lost 5 bases and 2 bases respectively, with 10 bases between them. In germline, CDR1 is SEHNR, CDR2 FQNEAQ (reference sequence). The DNA of the CDR3 is TGTGCCAGCAGCCCGGGTTCTACCTACGAGCAGTACTTC. It encodes CASSPGSTYEQYF.

The chain employs TRBV28 and TRBJ1-2; TRBD1 matches 7 bases. Unmatched junction bases numbered 11, after V lost 5 bases and J lost 8 bases. Germline CDR1 MDHEN, CDR2 SYDVKM. The CDR3 consists of 14 residues. The CDR3 nucleotides are TGTGCCAGCAGTCCGGGGACAGCCGACCGAGGCTACACCTTC. Translating it yields CASSPGTADRGYTF.

The V gene is TRBV11-1, the J gene TRBJ2-1; 11 bases agree with TRBD2. In germline, CDR1 is SGHAT, CDR2 FQDESV (reference sequence). The CDR3 is 14 amino acids. V lost 4 bases and J lost 9; bases outside the gene matches: 5. DNA for the CDR3: TGTGCCAGCAGCTACCAACTAGCGGGAGCTGAGCAGTTCTTC. Protein product: CASSYQLAGAEQFF.

The CDR3 here is CASSQVEASWRTDTQYF. CDR3 coding DNA: TGCGCCAGCAGCCAAGTTGAGGCTAGCTGGCGCACAGATACGCAGTATTTT. The chain couples TRBV4-1 to TRBJ2-3; possible D gene TRBD2, 5 bases. With 1 base removed from V and 1 base from J, the gap between germline ends came to 15 bases. CDR1 and CDR2 from the germline V gene are MGHRA and YSYEKL. This CDR3 region has 17 residues.

The chain recombines TRBV2 with TRBJ2-7, with TRBD1 matching over 9 bases. Germline trimming cut 3 bases from V and 2 bases from J; bases unmatched to any gene: 5. This CDR3 is 15 amino acids long. Germline assignment: CDR1 SNHLY and CDR2 FYNNEI. The chain's CDR3 is CASSEGQGPTYEQYF. The DNA of the CDR3 is TGTGCCAGCAGTGAGGGACAGGGTCCGACCTACGAGCAGTACTTC.

This sequence joins TRBV5-6 and TRBJ1-2; 9 bases fit TRBD1. Germline CDR1 SGHDT, CDR2 YYEEEE. The CDR3 has 15 residues. J gave up 5 bases and V 0 bases, and 5 bases lay outside the gene matches. The CDR3 nucleotides are TGTGCCAGCAGCTTGGATGGGACAGGGCGGTATGGCTACACCTTC. It specifies CASSLDGTGRYGYTF.

V is TRBV4-3 and J is TRBJ2-6; a weak D match, TRBD1 (6 bases). Per the germline V gene, CDR1 is LGHNA and CDR2 is YSLEER. V was shortened by 1 base and J by 3 bases, with 7 bases between the two germline ends. The CDR3 contains 15 residues. The CDR3 bases are TGCGCCAGCAGCCAAGTAGGGGGTGGGGCCAACGTCCTGACTTTC. This codes for CASSQVGGGANVLTF.

The J gene is TRBJ2-2, the V gene TRBV5-1, with 7 bases identical to TRBD2. Losses at the gene ends were 0 bases for V and 0 bases for J; bases not matched to a gene: 5. CDR3 length: 17 residues. Germline V gene lookup returns CDR1 SGHRS and CDR2 YFSETQ. CDR3 in DNA: TGCGCCAGCAGCTTGGTTCCCAGCGGGACGAACACCGGGGAGCTGTTTTTT. It translates to CASSLVPSGTNTGELFF.

The V and J genes are TRBV11-2 and TRBJ2-5; D not resolved. The CDR3 has 14 amino acids. Germline V gene sequence: CDR1 SGHAT, CDR2 FQNNGV. V lost 8 bases, J lost 1 base, and 14 bases lay in between. The CDR3 DNA follows: TGTGCCAGCCGAATAGTCGGTTTCCAAGAGACCCAGTACTTC. It translates to CASRIVGFQETQYF.